This T cell receptor (beta chain) is drawn from a study of T cells in Graves' hyperthyroidism and ophthalmopathy. Comment on this clonotype: Antigen unknown.

PBMCs came from about 10 ml fresh peripheral blood. Whole-study findings and limits: Most thyroid clonotypes that were expanded above 0.001 also turned up in blood.

Germline loops: CDR1 SGHTA, CDR2 FQGNSA. V shed 5 bases and J shed 8 bases, with 21 bases lying between them. The CDR3 spans 16 residues. From RNA transcripts, TCR beta CDR3 regions were amplified. The HTBI primer set was used in a first-round RT-PCR of the TCR CDR3. TCRdb analysed the multiplex PCR reads with MiXCR anew, one entry per CDR3 protein. The sample carries some 800,000 distinct CDR3 sequences, roughly 40% recorded once. The rearrangement links TRBV7-2 to TRBJ1-4; maybe TRBD1 (6 bases). This TCR was sampled from a man younger than 35 with Graves' hyperthyroidism. Sequenced: blood. The CDR3 loop reads CASSQSDRGVQEKLFF. Here the CDR3 DNA reads TGTGCCAGCAGCCAATCGGATAGGGGGGTACAAGAAAAACTGTTTTTT.